This T cell receptor beta chain appears in the sequencing data of a study of blood T cell repertoires in COVID-19. CDR1 and CDR2 (germline): SGHTA, FQGNSA. The CDR3 length is 18 residues. Germline trimming cut 3 bases from V and 6 bases from J; bases unmatched to any gene: 18. Sequencing was performed with immunoSEQ multiplex PCR; in TCRdb, only in-frame clones are kept and a portion is missing. The table lists some 190,000 clones, about three quarters of them singletons, with around 7.9% in the top ten. Sequenced input: peripheral blood. The origin of this receptor is a woman aged 45 to 65 with active or convalescent COVID-19. The genes are TRBV7-2 and TRBJ2-3; 7 positions match TRBD1. The CDR3 nucleotides read TGTGCCAGCAGCTTTACCCCCCCGGGACAGAGAAGGAAGGATACGCAGTATTTT. Translation: CASSFTPPGQRRKDTQYF.